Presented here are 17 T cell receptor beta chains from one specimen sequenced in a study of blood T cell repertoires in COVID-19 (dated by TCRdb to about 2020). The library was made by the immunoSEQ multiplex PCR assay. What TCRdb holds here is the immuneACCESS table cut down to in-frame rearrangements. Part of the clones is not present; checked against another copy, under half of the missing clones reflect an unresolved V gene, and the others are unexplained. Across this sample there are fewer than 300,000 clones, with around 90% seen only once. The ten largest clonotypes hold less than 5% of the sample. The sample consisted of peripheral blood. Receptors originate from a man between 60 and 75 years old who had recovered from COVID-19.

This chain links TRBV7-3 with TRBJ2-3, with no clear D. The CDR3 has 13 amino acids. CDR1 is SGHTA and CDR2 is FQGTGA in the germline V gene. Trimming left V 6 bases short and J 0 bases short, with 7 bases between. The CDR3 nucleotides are TGTGCCAGCAGTTCAACTAGCACAGATACGCAGTATTTT. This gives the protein CASSSTSTDTQYF.

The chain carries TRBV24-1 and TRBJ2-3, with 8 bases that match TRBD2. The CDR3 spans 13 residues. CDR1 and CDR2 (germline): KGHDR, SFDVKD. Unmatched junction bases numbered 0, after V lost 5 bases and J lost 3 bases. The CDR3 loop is CATSAGGTDTQYF. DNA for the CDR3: TGTGCCACCAGTGCGGGGGGGACAGATACGCAGTATTTT.

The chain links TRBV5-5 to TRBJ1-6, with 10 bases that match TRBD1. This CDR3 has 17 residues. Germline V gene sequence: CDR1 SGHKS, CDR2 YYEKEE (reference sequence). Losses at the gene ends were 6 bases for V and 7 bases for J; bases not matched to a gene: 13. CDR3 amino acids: CASTHLGTGALNSPLHF. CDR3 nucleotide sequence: TGTGCCAGCACCCACCTAGGGACAGGGGCCTTGAATTCACCCCTCCACTTT.

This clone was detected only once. CDR3 nucleotide sequence: TGTGCCAGCAGCCGGGACAGGGCTAATGAAAAACTGTTTTTT. Its protein is CASSRDRANEKLFF. The rearrangement uses TRBV4-2 and TRBJ1-4; 9 nucleotides match TRBD1. V lost 4 bases and J lost 3; bases outside the gene matches: 0. In germline, CDR1 is LGHNA, CDR2 YNFKEQ. The CDR3 sequence is 14 residues long.

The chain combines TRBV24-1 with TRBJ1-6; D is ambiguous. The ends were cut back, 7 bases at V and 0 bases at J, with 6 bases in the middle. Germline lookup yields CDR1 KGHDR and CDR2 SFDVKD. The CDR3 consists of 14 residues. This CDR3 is CATRASSYNSPLHF. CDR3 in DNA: TGTGCCACCAGGGCTAGCTCCTATAATTCACCCCTCCACTTT.

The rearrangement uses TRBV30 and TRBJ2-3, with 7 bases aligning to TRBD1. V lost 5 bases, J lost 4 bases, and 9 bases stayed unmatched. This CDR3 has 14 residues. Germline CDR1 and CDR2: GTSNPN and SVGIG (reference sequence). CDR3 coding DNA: TGTGCCTGGGCTACAGGGGCCGGTCCAGATACGCAGTATTTT. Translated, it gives CAWATGAGPDTQYF. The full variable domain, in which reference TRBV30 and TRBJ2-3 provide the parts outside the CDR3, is SQTIHQWPATLVQPVGSPLSLECTVEGTSNPNLYWYRQAAGRGLQLLFYSVGIGQISSEVPQNLSASRPQDRQFILSSKKLLLSDSGFYLCAWATGAGPDTQYFGPGTRLTVL.

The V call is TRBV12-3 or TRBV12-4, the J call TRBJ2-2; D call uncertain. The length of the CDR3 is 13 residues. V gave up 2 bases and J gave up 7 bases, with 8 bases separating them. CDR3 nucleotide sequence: TGTGCCAGCAGTTTATTTGCGTTCGGGGAGCTGTTTTTT. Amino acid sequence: CASSLFAFGELFF.

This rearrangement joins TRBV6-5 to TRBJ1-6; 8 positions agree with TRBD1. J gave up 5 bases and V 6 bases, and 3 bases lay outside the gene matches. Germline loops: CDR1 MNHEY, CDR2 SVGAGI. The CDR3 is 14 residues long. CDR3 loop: CASSQTGDNSPLHF. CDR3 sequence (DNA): TGTGCCAGCAGCCAGACAGGGGATAATTCACCCCTCCACTTT.

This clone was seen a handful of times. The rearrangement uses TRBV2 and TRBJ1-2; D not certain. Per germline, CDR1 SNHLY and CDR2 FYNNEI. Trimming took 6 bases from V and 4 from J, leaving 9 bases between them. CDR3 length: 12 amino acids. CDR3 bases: TGTGCCAGCAGGGGCCTCGGCTATGGCTACACCTTC. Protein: CASRGLGYGYTF.

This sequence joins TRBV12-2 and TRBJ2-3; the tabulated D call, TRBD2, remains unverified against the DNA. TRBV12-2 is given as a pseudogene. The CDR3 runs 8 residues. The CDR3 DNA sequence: TGTGCATGTAATACGCAGTATTTT. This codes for CACNTQYF.

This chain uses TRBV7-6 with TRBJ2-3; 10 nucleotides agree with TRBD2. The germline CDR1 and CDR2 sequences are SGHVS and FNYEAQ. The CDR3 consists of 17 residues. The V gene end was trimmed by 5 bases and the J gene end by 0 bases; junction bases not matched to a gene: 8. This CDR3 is CASSPLAGGTSTDTQYF. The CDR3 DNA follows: TGTGCCAGCAGCCCCTTAGCGGGGGGTACTAGCACAGATACGCAGTATTTT.

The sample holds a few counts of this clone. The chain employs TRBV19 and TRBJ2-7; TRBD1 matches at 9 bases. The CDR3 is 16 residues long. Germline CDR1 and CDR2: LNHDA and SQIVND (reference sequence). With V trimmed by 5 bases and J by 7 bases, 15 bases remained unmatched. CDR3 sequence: CASSVHAGTGMWEQYF. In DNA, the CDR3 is TGTGCCAGTAGTGTGCATGCCGGGACAGGGATGTGGGAGCAGTACTTC. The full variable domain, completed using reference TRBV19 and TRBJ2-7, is DGGITQSPKYLFRKEGQNVTLSCEQNLNHDAMYWYRQDPGQGLRLIYYSQIVNDFQKGDIAEGYSVSREKKESFPLTVTSAQKNPTAFYLCASSVHAGTGMWEQYFGPGTRLTVT.

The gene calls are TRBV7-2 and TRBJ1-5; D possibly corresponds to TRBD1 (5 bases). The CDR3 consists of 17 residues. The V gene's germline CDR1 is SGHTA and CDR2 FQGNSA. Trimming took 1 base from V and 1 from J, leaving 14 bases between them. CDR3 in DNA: TGTGCCAGCAGCTTAGAAGGGGTATTCGGGAGCAATCAGCCCCAGCATTTT. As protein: CASSLEGVFGSNQPQHF.

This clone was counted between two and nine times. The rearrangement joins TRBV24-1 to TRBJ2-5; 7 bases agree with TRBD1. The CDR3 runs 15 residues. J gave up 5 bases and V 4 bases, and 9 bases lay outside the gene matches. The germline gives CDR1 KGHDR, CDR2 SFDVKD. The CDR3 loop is CATSDPDREGETQYF. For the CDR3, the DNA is TGTGCCACCAGTGACCCTGACAGGGAAGGGGAGACCCAGTACTTC.

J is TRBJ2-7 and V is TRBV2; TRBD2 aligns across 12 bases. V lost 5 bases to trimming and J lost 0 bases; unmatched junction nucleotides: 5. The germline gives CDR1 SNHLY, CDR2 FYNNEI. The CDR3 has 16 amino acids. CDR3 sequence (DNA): TGTGCCAGCAGTTTAGGACTAGCGGGGACCTCCTACGAGCAGTACTTC. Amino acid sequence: CASSLGLAGTSYEQYF. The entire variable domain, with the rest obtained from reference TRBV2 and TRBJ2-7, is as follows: EPEVTQTPSHQVTQMGQEVILRCVPISNHLYFYWYRQILGQKVEFLVSFYNNEISEKSEIFDDQFSVERPDGSNFTLKIRSTKLEDSAMYFCASSLGLAGTSYEQYFGPGTRLTVT.

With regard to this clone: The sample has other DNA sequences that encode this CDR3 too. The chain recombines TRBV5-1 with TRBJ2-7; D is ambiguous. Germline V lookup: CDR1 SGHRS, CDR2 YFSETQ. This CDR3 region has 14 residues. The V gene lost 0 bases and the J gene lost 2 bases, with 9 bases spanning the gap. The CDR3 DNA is TGCGCCAGCAGCTTGGCTGCAGGTGCCTACGAGCAGTACTTC. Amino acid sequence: CASSLAAGAYEQYF.

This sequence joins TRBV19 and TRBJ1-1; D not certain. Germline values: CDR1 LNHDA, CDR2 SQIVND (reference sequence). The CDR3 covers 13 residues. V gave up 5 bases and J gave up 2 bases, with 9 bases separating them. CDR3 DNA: TGTGCCAGTAGTGTCAAGCATAACACTGAAGCTTTCTTT. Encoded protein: CASSVKHNTEAFF.